This T cell receptor beta chain stems from a study of radiation and T cells in renal cell carcinoma. Findings and limits, study-wide: From baseline, blood top tumor clonotypes peaked at 2 weeks post-radiation.

Time point denoted: blood 2 weeks post-SBRT. Treatment given: 15 Gy SBRT to primary tumor, nephrectomy 4 weeks later. Serial blood draws occurred at baseline and 2 and 4 weeks post-SBRT. The tumor was a clear cell renal cell carcinoma. Regarding this clone: Its antigen is still unknown.

The data were produced by immunoSEQ multiplex PCR, yet TCRdb's version contains in-frame clones alone and is incomplete. The top ten hold less than 7% of the sample, which has 70,000 or so clones, 82% seen once. With V trimmed by 3 bases and J by 3 bases, 20 bases remained unmatched. Germline CDR1 is SGHNT and CDR2 is YYREEE (reference sequence). This CDR3 has 20 amino acids. The sequence was obtained from a man aged 55 to 69 with renal cell carcinoma. The V call is TRBV5-4, the J call TRBJ1-1; TRBD1 matches 10 bases. The specimen was blood, collected from a patient whose treatment included radiotherapy and nephrectomy. CDR3 coding DNA: TGTGCCAGCAGCTCCGCGGACAGGGGGTGGGCCCCCACAGGGGACACTGAAGCTTTCTTT. The encoded protein is CASSSADRGWAPTGDTEAFF.